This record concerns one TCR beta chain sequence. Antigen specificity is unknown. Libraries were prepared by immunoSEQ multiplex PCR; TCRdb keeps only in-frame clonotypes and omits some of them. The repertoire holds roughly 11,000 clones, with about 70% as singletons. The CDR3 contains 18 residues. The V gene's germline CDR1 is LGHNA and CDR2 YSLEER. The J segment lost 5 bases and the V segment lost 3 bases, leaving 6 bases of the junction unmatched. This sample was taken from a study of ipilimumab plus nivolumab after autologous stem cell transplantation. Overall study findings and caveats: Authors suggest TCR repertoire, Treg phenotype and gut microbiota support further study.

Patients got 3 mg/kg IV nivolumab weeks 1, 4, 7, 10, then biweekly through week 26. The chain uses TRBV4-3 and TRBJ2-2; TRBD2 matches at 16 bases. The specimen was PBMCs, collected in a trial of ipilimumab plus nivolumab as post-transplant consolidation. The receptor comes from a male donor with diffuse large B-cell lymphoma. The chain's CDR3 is CASSQGTSGGALTGELFF. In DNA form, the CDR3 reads TGCGCCAGCAGCCAGGGGACTAGCGGGGGGGCATTGACCGGGGAGCTGTTTTTT.